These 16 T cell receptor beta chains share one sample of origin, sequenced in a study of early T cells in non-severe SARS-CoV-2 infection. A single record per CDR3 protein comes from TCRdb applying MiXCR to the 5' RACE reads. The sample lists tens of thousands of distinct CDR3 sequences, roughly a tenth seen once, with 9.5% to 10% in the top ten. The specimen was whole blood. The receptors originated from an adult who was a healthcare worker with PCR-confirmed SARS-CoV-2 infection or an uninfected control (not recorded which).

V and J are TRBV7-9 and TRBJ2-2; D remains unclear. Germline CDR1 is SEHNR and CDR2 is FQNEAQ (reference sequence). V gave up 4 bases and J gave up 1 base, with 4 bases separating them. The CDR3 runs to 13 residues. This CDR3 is CASSYENTGELFF. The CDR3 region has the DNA TGTGCCAGCAGCTACGAGAACACCGGGGAGCTGTTTTTT.

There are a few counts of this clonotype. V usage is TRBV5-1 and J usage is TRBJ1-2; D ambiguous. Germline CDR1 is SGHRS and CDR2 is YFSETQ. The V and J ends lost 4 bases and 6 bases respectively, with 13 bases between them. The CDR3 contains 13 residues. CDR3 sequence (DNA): TGCGCCAGCAGCAAATCGGACGGCCATGGCTACACCTTC. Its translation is CASSKSDGHGYTF. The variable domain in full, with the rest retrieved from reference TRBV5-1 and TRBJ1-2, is KAGVTQTPRYLIKTRGQQVTLSCSPISGHRSVSWYQQTPGQGLQFLFEYFSETQRNKGNFPGRFSGRQFSNSRSEMNVSTLELGDSALYLCASSKSDGHGYTFGSGTRLTVV.

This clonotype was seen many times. CDR3 amino acids: CASSLQGFGNNQPQHF. CDR3 DNA: TGTGCCAGCAGTCTACAGGGGTTTGGGAACAATCAGCCCCAGCATTTT. V gene TRBV12-3 or TRBV12-4 combines with J gene TRBJ1-5; TRBD1 matches 7 bases. The V segment lost 5 bases and the J segment 3 bases; nucleotides outside the gene matches: 10. The CDR3 has 16 residues.

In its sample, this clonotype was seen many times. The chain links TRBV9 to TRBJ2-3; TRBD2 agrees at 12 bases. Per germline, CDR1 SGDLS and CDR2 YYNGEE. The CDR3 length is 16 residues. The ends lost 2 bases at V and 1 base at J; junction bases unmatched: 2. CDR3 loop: CASSVRLAGGTDTQYF. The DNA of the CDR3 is TGTGCCAGCAGCGTCAGACTAGCGGGGGGCACAGATACGCAGTATTTT.

The CDR3 DNA is TGTGCCAGCAGCCCCTTGGCAGGGAACAATCAGCCCCAGCATTTT. As protein: CASSPLAGNNQPQHF. The rearrangement links TRBV7-2 to TRBJ1-5, with TRBD1 as a possible D gene (5 bases). Trimming removed 5 bases at V and 3 bases at J, with 14 bases between. There are 15 residues in the CDR3. Germline CDR1 and CDR2: SGHTA and FQGNSA.

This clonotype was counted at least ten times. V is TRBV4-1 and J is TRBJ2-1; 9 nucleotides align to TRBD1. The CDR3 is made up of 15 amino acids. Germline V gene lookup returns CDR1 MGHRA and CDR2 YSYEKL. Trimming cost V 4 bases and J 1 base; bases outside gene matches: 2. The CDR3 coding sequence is TGCGCCAGCAGCCGGGGACAGGGTTCCTACAATGAGCAGTTCTTC. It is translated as CASSRGQGSYNEQFF.

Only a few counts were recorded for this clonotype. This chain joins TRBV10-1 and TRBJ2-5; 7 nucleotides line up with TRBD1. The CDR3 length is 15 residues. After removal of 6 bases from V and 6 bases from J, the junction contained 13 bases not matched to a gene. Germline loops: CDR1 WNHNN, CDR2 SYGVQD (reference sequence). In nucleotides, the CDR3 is TGCGCCAGCAGCCCATCCGGGACAGCGACAAAGACCCAGTACTTC. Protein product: CASSPSGTATKTQYF.

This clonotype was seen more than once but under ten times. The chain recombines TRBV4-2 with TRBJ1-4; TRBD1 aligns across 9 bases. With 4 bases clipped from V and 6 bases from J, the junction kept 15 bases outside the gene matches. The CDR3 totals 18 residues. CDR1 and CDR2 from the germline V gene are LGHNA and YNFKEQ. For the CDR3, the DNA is TGTGCCAGCAGCCGGAAAAGGACAGGGGACTTGAGGGATGAAAAACTGTTTTTT. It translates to CASSRKRTGDLRDEKLFF.

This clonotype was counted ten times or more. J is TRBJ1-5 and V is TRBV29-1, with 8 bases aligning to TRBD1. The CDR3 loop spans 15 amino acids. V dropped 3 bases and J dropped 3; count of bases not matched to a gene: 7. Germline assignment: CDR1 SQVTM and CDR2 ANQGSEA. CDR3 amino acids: CSVDSGTGDNQPQHF. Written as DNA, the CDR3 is TGCAGCGTTGATTCCGGGACAGGAGACAATCAGCCCCAGCATTTT.

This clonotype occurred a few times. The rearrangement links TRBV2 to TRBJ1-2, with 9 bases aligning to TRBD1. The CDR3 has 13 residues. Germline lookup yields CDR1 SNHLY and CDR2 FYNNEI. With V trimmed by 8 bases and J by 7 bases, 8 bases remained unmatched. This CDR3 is CASGKGTGFGYTF. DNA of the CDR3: TGTGCCAGCGGGAAGGGGACAGGGTTTGGCTACACCTTC.

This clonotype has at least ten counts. DNA for the CDR3: TGTGCCAGCAGTGATATAGGTGGGGAGGGGACAGATACGCAGTATTTT. This encodes CASSDIGGEGTDTQYF. J is TRBJ2-3 and V is TRBV2, with 7 bases aligning to TRBD2. Per the germline V gene, CDR1 is SNHLY and CDR2 is FYNNEI. CDR3 length: 16 residues. The junction had 9 bases not matched to a gene; V was cut back by 3 bases and J by 3 bases.

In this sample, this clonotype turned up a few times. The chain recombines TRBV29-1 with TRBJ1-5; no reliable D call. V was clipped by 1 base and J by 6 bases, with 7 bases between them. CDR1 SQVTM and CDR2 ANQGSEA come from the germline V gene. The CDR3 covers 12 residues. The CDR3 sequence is CSVEVSGQPQHF. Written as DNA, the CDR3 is TGCAGCGTTGAAGTGTCCGGTCAGCCCCAGCATTTT.

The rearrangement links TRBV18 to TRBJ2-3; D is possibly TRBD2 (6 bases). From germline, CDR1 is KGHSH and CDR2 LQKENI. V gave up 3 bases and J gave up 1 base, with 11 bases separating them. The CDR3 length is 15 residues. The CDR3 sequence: CASSPRSGGTDTQYF. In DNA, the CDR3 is TGTGCCAGCTCACCGAGGTCGGGAGGCACAGATACGCAGTATTTT.

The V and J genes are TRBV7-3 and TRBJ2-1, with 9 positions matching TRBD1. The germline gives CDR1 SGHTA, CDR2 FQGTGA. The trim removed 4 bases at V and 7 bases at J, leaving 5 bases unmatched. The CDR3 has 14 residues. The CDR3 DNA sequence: TGTGCCAGCAGCTGGGGACAGGGTATAAATGAGCAGTTCTTC. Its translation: CASSWGQGINEQFF.

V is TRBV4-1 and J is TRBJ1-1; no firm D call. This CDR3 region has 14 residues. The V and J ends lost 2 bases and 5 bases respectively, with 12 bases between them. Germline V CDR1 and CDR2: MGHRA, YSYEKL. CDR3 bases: TGCGCCAGCAGCCAACCTCTTATAGGGACTGAAGCTTTCTTT. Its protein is CASSQPLIGTEAFF.

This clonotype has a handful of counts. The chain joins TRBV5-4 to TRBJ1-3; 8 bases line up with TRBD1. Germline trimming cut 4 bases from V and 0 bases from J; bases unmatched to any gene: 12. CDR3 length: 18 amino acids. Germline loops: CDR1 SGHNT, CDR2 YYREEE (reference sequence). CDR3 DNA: TGTGCCAGCAGCAAAAGGGGGGCAGGGGGCCACTCTGGAAACACCATATATTTT. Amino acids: CASSKRGAGGHSGNTIYF. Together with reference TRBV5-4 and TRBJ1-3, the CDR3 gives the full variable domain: ETGVTQSPTHLIKTRGQQVTLRCSSQSGHNTVSWYQQALGQGPQFIFQYYREEENGRGNFPPRFSGLQFPNYSSELNVNALELDDSALYLCASSKRGAGGHSGNTIYFGEGSWLTVV.